The 7 T cell receptor beta chains below all came from one sample that was sequenced in a study of breast tumors, draining lymph nodes, adjacent tissues. Samples came from axillary lymph nodes draining the breast cancer. TCRdb reanalysed the multiplex PCR reads using MiXCR and keeps one entry per CDR3 protein. The profile covers about 270,000 distinct CDR3 sequences, with more than 30% appearing a single time and over 0.95% taken by the ten largest. Material for sequencing was axillary lymph node tissue. These receptors originate from a female donor with breast cancer. Some clones in this sample may be carry-over from other donors' samples.

The gene calls are TRBV6-4 and TRBJ2-3, with TRBD2 as a possible D gene (6 bases). Germline loops: CDR1 MRHNA, CDR2 SNTAGT. This CDR3 has 18 residues. V lost 5 bases and J 5 bases, leaving 26 bases between the germline ends. CDR3 sequence reads: CASSFRATGRIVGDTQYF. CDR3 sequence (DNA): TGTGCCAGCAGTTTCAGGGCCACCGGGAGAATCGTAGGAGATACGCAGTATTTT.

This clonotype was seen more than once but under ten times. The CDR3 reads CASSLEADRYNEQFF. CDR3 DNA sequence: TGTGCCAGCTCACTAGAAGCTGACCGGTACAATGAGCAGTTCTTC. The chain combines TRBV18 with TRBJ2-1, with unresolved D. V lost 4 bases and J lost 4, with 14 bases in between. CDR1 and CDR2 (germline): KGHSH, LQKENI. The CDR3 is 15 amino acids. Full variable domain (missing parts from reference TRBV18 and TRBJ2-1): NAGVMQNPRHLVRRRGQEARLRCSPMKGHSHVYWYRQLPEEGLKFMVYLQKENIIDESGMPKERFSAEFPKEGPSILRIQQVVRGDSAAYFCASSLEADRYNEQFFGPGTRLTVL.

This clonotype came up many times. The chain couples TRBV6-6 to TRBJ1-2, with a weak D call TRBD1 (5 bases). The V end was cut by 0 bases, the J end by 4 bases, with 12 bases between. There are 15 residues in the CDR3. Per the germline V gene, CDR1 is MNHNY and CDR2 is SVGAGI (reference sequence). As DNA, the CDR3 is TGTGCCAGCAGTTACTCGGGCGGGGGAAGCTATGGCTACACCTTC. Protein sequence: CASSYSGGGSYGYTF.

This clonotype was found many times. Mismatch with germline at one junction end may stem from a read error. The gene calls are TRBV7-7 and TRBJ2-5; 13 bases are a match to TRBD2. The CDR3 runs to 16 residues. Germline values: CDR1 SSHAT, CDR2 FNYEAQ (reference sequence). The CDR3 region is CASSLGTSGNQETQYF. DNA of the CDR3: TGTGCTAGCAGCCTCGGGACTAGCGGGAACCAAGAGACCCAGTACTTC.

CDR3 residues: CASSLKGPGQRPNYGYTF. CDR3 bases: TGTGCCAGCAGCTTAAAAGGTCCGGGACAGCGACCTAACTATGGCTACACCTTC. V is TRBV7-3 and J is TRBJ1-2; 7 nucleotides align to TRBD1. The CDR3 is made up of 18 amino acids. CDR1 is SGHTA, CDR2 FQGTGA, per germline. Losses at the gene ends were 1 base for V and 0 bases for J; bases not matched to a gene: 11.

In this sample, this clonotype turned up many times. The rearrangement joins TRBV9 to TRBJ2-1, with D uncertain. CDR1 SGDLS and CDR2 YYNGEE come from the germline V gene. Between the trimmed V and J ends, which lost 4 bases and 7 bases, there was a span of 9 bases. The CDR3 sequence is 12 residues long. The CDR3 here is CASSPTWNEQFF. In nucleotides, the CDR3 is TGTGCCAGCAGCCCGACCTGGAATGAGCAGTTCTTC.

This clonotype showed up many times. The chain employs TRBV20-1 and TRBJ1-5; D gene ambiguous. CDR1 DFQATT and CDR2 SNEGSKA come from the germline V gene (reference sequence). The CDR3 sequence is 14 residues long. Trimming removed 0 bases from V and 4 bases from J, with 10 bases in between. CDR3 amino acids: CSARDRGINQPQHF. CDR3 nucleotides: TGCAGTGCTAGAGATCGAGGGATTAATCAGCCCCAGCATTTT.